This entry is about one TCR beta chain. A single record per CDR3 protein comes from TCRdb applying MiXCR to the 5' RACE reads. Among a few hundred thousand distinct CDR3 sequences listed, around 25% were seen once. The sample comes from a study of T-cell memory formation after mild COVID-19. V lost 7 bases, J lost 9 bases, and 6 bases stayed unmatched. The CDR3 contains 12 residues. The chain has TRBV12-3 or TRBV12-4 and TRBJ2-1; TRBD2 agrees at 7 bases. The specimen sequenced was PBMCs or a T cell subset sorted from them (not recorded which). The sequence came from an adult woman who had mild COVID-19 (a few samples of this study predate the infection). Cell type and time point are not known. The DNA for the CDR3 is TGTGCCAGCACCGTAGCGGGCAGTGAGCAGTTCTTC. Translating it yields CASTVAGSEQFF.